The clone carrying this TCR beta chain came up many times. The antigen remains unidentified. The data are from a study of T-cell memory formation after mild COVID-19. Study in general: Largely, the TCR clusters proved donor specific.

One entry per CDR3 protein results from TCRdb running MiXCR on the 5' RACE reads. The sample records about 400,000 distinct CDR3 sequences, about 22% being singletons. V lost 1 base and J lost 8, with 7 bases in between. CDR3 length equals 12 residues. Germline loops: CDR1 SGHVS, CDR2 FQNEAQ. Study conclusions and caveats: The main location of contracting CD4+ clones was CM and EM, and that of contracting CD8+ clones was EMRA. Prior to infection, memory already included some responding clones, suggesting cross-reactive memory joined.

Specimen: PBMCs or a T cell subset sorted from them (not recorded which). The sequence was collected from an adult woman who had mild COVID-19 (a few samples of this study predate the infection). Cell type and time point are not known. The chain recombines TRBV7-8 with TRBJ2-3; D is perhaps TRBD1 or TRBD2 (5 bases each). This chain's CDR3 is CASSLGGTTQYF. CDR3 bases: TGTGCCAGCAGCTTAGGAGGGACTACGCAGTATTTT.